Listed below are T cell receptor beta chains from one sample, sequenced in a study of identical twins. From the 5' RACE reads, TCRdb called clonotypes with MiXCR, one entry per CDR3 protein. The table has 450,000 to 600,000 distinct CDR3 sequences, under 25% seen once. The sample also formed part of further work on yellow fever vaccine responses in identical twins.

The sequencing input was CD4+ T cells sorted from blood. These receptors were obtained from a woman younger than 35 in good health. CDR3s include the opening cysteine and the closing phenylalanine or tryptophan. Fields, in order: D gene, clone size, V gene, J gene, CDR3 DNA, CDR3 protein. A D gene is named only where the DNA matches it firmly. Rows give clone size only sometimes, using once, few, many, or a class for an expanded clone.

d_gene: TRBD2; abundance: -; v_gene: TRBV12-3/TRBV12-4; j_gene: TRBJ2-7; CDR3nt: TGTGCCAGCAGTGAGACTAGCGGGAGTTCCGAGCAGTACTTC; CDR3aa: CASSETSGSSEQYF
d_gene: -; abundance: few; v_gene: TRBV5-1; j_gene: TRBJ2-3; CDR3nt: TGCGCCAGCAGCTTGGATTCCGCGAACCGCGATACGCAGTATTTT; CDR3aa: CASSLDSANRDTQYF
d_gene: TRBD1; abundance: -; v_gene: TRBV28; j_gene: TRBJ2-7; CDR3nt: TGTGCCAGCAGTGCCGTACCGGGACAGGCATACTACGAGCAGTACTTC; CDR3aa: CASSAVPGQAYYEQYF
d_gene: -; abundance: -; v_gene: TRBV6-1; j_gene: TRBJ2-5; CDR3nt: TGTGCTACCCATGGTAGAGGAGTAGAGACCCAGTACTTC; CDR3aa: CATHGRGVETQYF
d_gene: -; abundance: many; v_gene: TRBV12-3/TRBV12-4; j_gene: TRBJ2-2; CDR3nt: TGTGCCAGCAGTTCCCGCACCGGGGAGCTGTTTTTT; CDR3aa: CASSSRTGELFF
d_gene: -; abundance: few; v_gene: TRBV4-1; j_gene: TRBJ2-1; CDR3nt: TGCGCCAGCAGCCAAGGTGGGGCAGGGTTAGACAATGAGCAGTTCTTC; CDR3aa: CASSQGGAGLDNEQFF
d_gene: -; abundance: -; v_gene: TRBV28; j_gene: TRBJ1-5; CDR3nt: TGTGCCAGCAGTTTAAAGTGGAGGGTCTGGGGTCAGCCCCAGCATTTT; CDR3aa: CASSLKWRVWGQPQHF
d_gene: TRBD2; abundance: few; v_gene: TRBV6-1; j_gene: TRBJ2-2; CDR3nt: TGTGCCAGCAGGGGCGGGAGGGCCACCGGGGAGCTGTTTTTT; CDR3aa: CASRGGRATGELFF
d_gene: -; abundance: few; v_gene: TRBV12-3/TRBV12-4; j_gene: TRBJ1-5; CDR3nt: TGTGCCAGCAGTTTAGGAATTCAGGGGCAGCCCCAGCATTTT; CDR3aa: CASSLGIQGQPQHF
d_gene: -; abundance: -; v_gene: TRBV12-3/TRBV12-4; j_gene: TRBJ2-1; CDR3nt: TGTGCCAGCAGTCCCATCCGGGAAAGGTACAATGAGCAGTTCTTC; CDR3aa: CASSPIRERYNEQFF
d_gene: TRBD1; abundance: -; v_gene: TRBV20-1; j_gene: TRBJ2-2; CDR3nt: TGCAGTGCCCCGGACAGGGGAGCCGGGGAGCTGTTTTTT; CDR3aa: CSAPDRGAGELFF
d_gene: TRBD1; abundance: few; v_gene: TRBV5-5; j_gene: TRBJ1-1; CDR3nt: TGTGCCAGCAGCGCACCCGGGACAGTGAACACTGAAGCTTTCTTT; CDR3aa: CASSAPGTVNTEAFF
d_gene: -; abundance: -; v_gene: TRBV19; j_gene: TRBJ1-5; CDR3nt: TGTGCCAGTAGTATGGGGACAACTTCGCCCCAGCATTTT; CDR3aa: CASSMGTTSPQHF
d_gene: -; abundance: -; v_gene: TRBV12-3/TRBV12-4; j_gene: TRBJ2-1; CDR3nt: TGTGCCAGCAGTTTTTTGAACAGGGTCGCTGAGCAGTTCTTC; CDR3aa: CASSFLNRVAEQFF
d_gene: -; abundance: few; v_gene: TRBV24-1; j_gene: TRBJ1-2; CDR3nt: TGTGCCACCAGTGATTTTTTTGGACAGCTCGTCCGCTACACCTTC; CDR3aa: CATSDFFGQLVRYTF
d_gene: -; abundance: -; v_gene: TRBV4-1; j_gene: TRBJ2-6; CDR3nt: TGCGCCAGCAGCCACCTAGCCGGAAACTCTGGGGCCAACGTCCTGACTTTC; CDR3aa: CASSHLAGNSGANVLTF
d_gene: -; abundance: -; v_gene: TRBV5-1; j_gene: TRBJ1-4; CDR3nt: TGCGCCAGCAGCTTGTTGGACGGAGGCAATGAAAAACTGTTTTTT; CDR3aa: CASSLLDGGNEKLFF
d_gene: -; abundance: few; v_gene: TRBV20-1; j_gene: TRBJ2-5; CDR3nt: TGCAGTGCCCCCGGGACTCTGCAAGAGACCCAGTACTTC; CDR3aa: CSAPGTLQETQYF
d_gene: -; abundance: few; v_gene: TRBV29-1; j_gene: TRBJ2-3; CDR3nt: TGCAGCGTTGAAGTCCCCCCCCGGGACACAGATACGCAGTATTTT; CDR3aa: CSVEVPPRDTDTQYF
d_gene: -; abundance: -; v_gene: TRBV7-3; j_gene: TRBJ2-2; CDR3nt: TGTGCCAGCAGCTTACACTACCTACCGAACACCCGGGAGCTGTTTTTT; CDR3aa: CASSLHYLPNTRELFF
d_gene: -; abundance: few; v_gene: TRBV12-3/TRBV12-4; j_gene: TRBJ2-7; CDR3nt: TGTGCCAGCTCTTCCCGGGGCAGGGGTTCGGGCGAGCAGTACTTC; CDR3aa: CASSSRGRGSGEQYF
d_gene: -; abundance: -; v_gene: TRBV18; j_gene: TRBJ2-5; CDR3nt: TGTGCCAGCTCACCGAGAGCGGGCCGGAGCCAAGAGACCCAGTACTTC; CDR3aa: CASSPRAGRSQETQYF
d_gene: TRBD2; abundance: -; v_gene: TRBV24-1; j_gene: TRBJ2-3; CDR3nt: TGTGCCACCAGTGATTCCGGGACTAGCGGGAGTTGGACGCAGTATTTT; CDR3aa: CATSDSGTSGSWTQYF
d_gene: TRBD1; abundance: -; v_gene: TRBV20-1; j_gene: TRBJ2-7; CDR3nt: TGCAGTGCTCCCCGACCGACAGGGGACGAGCAGTACTTC; CDR3aa: CSAPRPTGDEQYF
d_gene: -; abundance: few; v_gene: TRBV5-6; j_gene: TRBJ1-5; CDR3nt: TGTGCCAGCACCTATGCCCTGGGCAATCAGCCCCAGCATTTT; CDR3aa: CASTYALGNQPQHF
d_gene: -; abundance: -; v_gene: TRBV20-1; j_gene: TRBJ1-1; CDR3nt: TGCAGTGGTTACAGGGTGTCGAACACTGAAGCTTTCTTT; CDR3aa: CSGYRVSNTEAFF
d_gene: -; abundance: few; v_gene: TRBV20-1; j_gene: TRBJ1-1; CDR3nt: TGCAGTGCTATCAGGGGCACTGAAGCTTTCTTT; CDR3aa: CSAIRGTEAFF
d_gene: -; abundance: -; v_gene: TRBV3-1; j_gene: TRBJ1-1; CDR3nt: TGTGCCAGCAGCCAAGATAGTACTGAAGCTTTCTTT; CDR3aa: CASSQDSTEAFF
d_gene: TRBD2; abundance: -; v_gene: TRBV2; j_gene: TRBJ2-1; CDR3nt: TGTGCCAGCAGTGAAATGCGGACTAGTGGTTGGAATGAGCAGTTCTTC; CDR3aa: CASSEMRTSGWNEQFF
d_gene: -; abundance: -; v_gene: TRBV5-1; j_gene: TRBJ2-3; CDR3nt: TGCGCCAGCAGCTTGCTGGCGGATACGCAGTATTTT; CDR3aa: CASSLLADTQYF
d_gene: -; abundance: few; v_gene: TRBV20-1; j_gene: TRBJ2-1; CDR3nt: TGCAGTGCTAGTTTGGATGAGCAGTTCTTC; CDR3aa: CSASLDEQFF
d_gene: TRBD1; abundance: -; v_gene: TRBV7-9; j_gene: TRBJ2-1; CDR3nt: TGTGCCAGCAGCCCGGGACAGGGATCGGGCAATGAGCAGTTCTTC; CDR3aa: CASSPGQGSGNEQFF
d_gene: -; abundance: -; v_gene: TRBV5-1; j_gene: TRBJ1-5; CDR3nt: TGCGCCAGCAGCGAGGGGACATTGGGAAATCAGCCCCAGCATTTT; CDR3aa: CASSEGTLGNQPQHF
d_gene: TRBD1; abundance: -; v_gene: TRBV20-1; j_gene: TRBJ1-5; CDR3nt: TGCAGTGCTCTCCGCTTTTCTGCAGGGGGTTCTAGTCAGCCCCAGCATTTT; CDR3aa: CSALRFSAGGSSQPQHF
d_gene: TRBD1; abundance: -; v_gene: TRBV6-5; j_gene: TRBJ2-1; CDR3nt: TGTGCCAGCAGTTACTCCCGGACAGGGGGCAATGAGCAGTTCTTC; CDR3aa: CASSYSRTGGNEQFF
d_gene: -; abundance: few; v_gene: TRBV28; j_gene: TRBJ2-5; CDR3nt: TGTGCCAGCATCAGGGGGGGAGGAGAGACCCAGTACTTC; CDR3aa: CASIRGGGETQYF
d_gene: TRBD1; abundance: few; v_gene: TRBV12-3/TRBV12-4; j_gene: TRBJ2-7; CDR3nt: TGTGCCAGCAGTCTAACCGGGACAGGGGGCAACGAGCAGTACTTC; CDR3aa: CASSLTGTGGNEQYF
d_gene: -; abundance: -; v_gene: TRBV3-1; j_gene: TRBJ1-2; CDR3nt: TGTGCCAGCAGCTCTCGACCTATTGGACAGAACTATGGCTACACCTTC; CDR3aa: CASSSRPIGQNYGYTF
d_gene: TRBD2; abundance: -; v_gene: TRBV5-1; j_gene: TRBJ2-5; CDR3nt: TGCGCCAGCAGCTTGGCCCTAGCGGGAGCGATTCAAGAGACCCAGTACTTC; CDR3aa: CASSLALAGAIQETQYF
d_gene: TRBD1; abundance: few; v_gene: TRBV29-1; j_gene: TRBJ2-5; CDR3nt: TGCAGCGCCGGGACAGGGGGATTGGAGACCCAGTACTTC; CDR3aa: CSAGTGGLETQYF
d_gene: -; abundance: -; v_gene: TRBV10-3; j_gene: TRBJ2-3; CDR3nt: TGTGCCATCAGTGAGTCGTTCAGGGGATTCACAGATACGCAGTATTTT; CDR3aa: CAISESFRGFTDTQYF
d_gene: -; abundance: -; v_gene: TRBV20-1; j_gene: TRBJ1-6; CDR3nt: TGCAGTGCTAGGTCCTGGCAGGACACCTATAATTCACCCCTCCACTTT; CDR3aa: CSARSWQDTYNSPLHF
d_gene: TRBD1; abundance: -; v_gene: TRBV19; j_gene: TRBJ1-6; CDR3nt: TGTGCCAGTAGCCCGGGACAGTACTCACCCCTCCACTTT; CDR3aa: CASSPGQYSPLHF
d_gene: TRBD2; abundance: few; v_gene: TRBV11-3; j_gene: TRBJ2-7; CDR3nt: TGTGCCAGCAGCCCAGAAGGACTAGCGCTCGAGCAGTACTTC; CDR3aa: CASSPEGLALEQYF
d_gene: -; abundance: few; v_gene: TRBV7-9; j_gene: TRBJ2-1; CDR3nt: TGTGCCAGCAGCTCCCGGGCTGTACGTACGGATGAGCAGTTCTTC; CDR3aa: CASSSRAVRTDEQFF
d_gene: TRBD1; abundance: once; v_gene: TRBV29-1; j_gene: TRBJ2-6; CDR3nt: TGCAGCGTTGCGGGGCGACAGGGGGTTTTGGCTGGGGCCAACGTCCTGACTTTC; CDR3aa: CSVAGRQGVLAGANVLTF
d_gene: -; abundance: few; v_gene: TRBV12-3/TRBV12-4; j_gene: TRBJ2-1; CDR3nt: TGTGCCAGCAGGGGGTCAGTAAAGGGCAATGAGCAGTTCTTC; CDR3aa: CASRGSVKGNEQFF
d_gene: -; abundance: few; v_gene: TRBV3-1; j_gene: TRBJ2-3; CDR3nt: TGTGCCAGCAGCCCTCGGGGCGCAGGGGAGCGGGATACGCAGTATTTT; CDR3aa: CASSPRGAGERDTQYF
d_gene: -; abundance: -; v_gene: TRBV7-6; j_gene: TRBJ2-1; CDR3nt: TGTGCCAGCAGGGGACTCGGGAGCTCCTACAATGAGCAGTTCTTC; CDR3aa: CASRGLGSSYNEQFF
d_gene: -; abundance: few; v_gene: TRBV7-7; j_gene: TRBJ2-2; CDR3nt: TGTGCCAGCAGCCGGGCGTGGGGCACCGGGGAGCTGTTTTTT; CDR3aa: CASSRAWGTGELFF
d_gene: -; abundance: -; v_gene: TRBV11-3; j_gene: TRBJ2-5; CDR3nt: TGTGCCAGCAGCTTGATTAGCGGACAAGAGACCCAGTACTTC; CDR3aa: CASSLISGQETQYF
d_gene: TRBD1; abundance: -; v_gene: TRBV29-1; j_gene: TRBJ1-5; CDR3nt: TGCAGCGTTCAGACAGGGAATAGCAATCAGCCCCAGCATTTT; CDR3aa: CSVQTGNSNQPQHF
d_gene: -; abundance: -; v_gene: TRBV12-3/TRBV12-4; j_gene: TRBJ1-1; CDR3nt: TGTGCCAGCAGTAGAAGACAGCCTGAAGCTTTCTTT; CDR3aa: CASSRRQPEAFF
d_gene: TRBD2; abundance: -; v_gene: TRBV29-1; j_gene: TRBJ2-2; CDR3nt: TGCAGCGTTGAAGAAACTCAGCGGGGGTCCGGGGAGCTGTTTTTT; CDR3aa: CSVEETQRGSGELFF
d_gene: TRBD1; abundance: few; v_gene: TRBV10-3; j_gene: TRBJ1-1; CDR3nt: TGTGCCATCAGTGAGACGGGACAGGCGGTGCGCGCTGAAGCTTTCTTT; CDR3aa: CAISETGQAVRAEAFF
d_gene: -; abundance: few; v_gene: TRBV28; j_gene: TRBJ2-7; CDR3nt: TGTGCCAGCAGGCCAGCCTTGACAGGCGCCTACTCCTACGAGCAGTACTTC; CDR3aa: CASRPALTGAYSYEQYF
d_gene: TRBD2; abundance: -; v_gene: TRBV25-1; j_gene: TRBJ2-7; CDR3nt: TGTGCCAGCAGTGAAAAAGGGAGGGGGCAGTACTTC; CDR3aa: CASSEKGRGQYF
d_gene: -; abundance: -; v_gene: TRBV6-2/TRBV6-3; j_gene: TRBJ2-7; CDR3nt: TGTGCCAGCAGCTACCTGGCAAACTACGAGCAGTACTTC; CDR3aa: CASSYLANYEQYF